The present T cell receptor (beta chain) was sequenced within a study of T cell clonotyping in hematopoietic cell transplantation. Background on the study: Recipient samples before transplant were obtained post-cytoreduction. Study-wide results and limits: Without cell sorting, CD4 versus CD8 contributions remain unresolved. After transplant, recipient diversity fell while pathologically expanded clonotypes grew through day 180.

CDR1 and CDR2 from the germline V gene are WSHSY and SAAADI. CDR3 size: 15 residues. Trimming cost V 4 bases and J 2 bases; bases outside gene matches: 1. Sequencing used immunoSEQ multiplex PCR; TCRdb keeps in-frame clones, though not all of them. The sample yields tens of thousands of clones, 70% to 90% seen once. As for this clone: The antigen is unknown.

Time point here: recipient sample about 28 days before transplant, after cytoreduction. Recipients were bled about 28 days pretransplant and at posttransplant days 30, 100, 180. The source is a man aged 60 to 75 with biphenotypic leukemia. Some clones in this sample may be carry-over from other donors' samples. The V gene is TRBV10-2, the J gene TRBJ2-1, with 11 bases aligning to TRBD2. Material: peripheral blood mononuclear cells, obtained before stem cell transplant. The CDR3 bases are TGCGCCAGCAGTGGACTAGCGGGAACCTACAATGAGCAGTTCTTC. This gives the protein CASSGLAGTYNEQFF.